The present T cell receptor beta chain was sequenced within a study of control samples from healthy donors and cancer patients. CDR3 length: 14 residues. Germline V lookup: CDR1 WSHSY, CDR2 SAAADI. The ends lost 6 bases at V and 7 bases at J; junction bases unmatched: 8. This clone was counted only a few times. Profiled with immunoSEQ multiplex PCR; TCRdb holds only in-frame clones, not every one. The sample records 350,000 to 450,000 clones, around 90% being singletons. The TCR originated in a man aged 35 to 55 with head and neck cancer. J is TRBJ2-4 and V is TRBV10-2; 8 bases map to TRBD2. Sequencing was done on a sample of PBMCs. CDR3 amino acids: CASRELAAYNIQYF. DNA of the CDR3: TGCGCCAGCAGAGAACTAGCGGCTTACAACATTCAGTACTTC.